This T cell receptor beta chain originates from a study of shared clonotypes between healthy human individuals. Whole-study findings and limits: Blood alone was sampled, and tissue repertoires likely differ.

As regards this clone: Its antigen is not known.

The authors distributed each subset's genomic DNA evenly over several immunoSEQ plates. The assay was immunoSEQ multiplex PCR, and TCRdb's table has in-frame clones only and misses some. The profile shows about 2 million clones, about 95% of them singletons. The germline CDR1 and CDR2 sequences are SGHAT and FQNNGV. This CDR3 has 15 amino acids. V dropped 5 bases and J dropped 0; count of bases not matched to a gene: 7. Naive CD8 populations comprised CD45RO-negative cells positively selected for CCR7, excluding terminally differentiated effector memory CD45RA+ cells. The sample taken for sequencing was naive CD8+ T cells sorted from blood. The sequence derives from a young man in good health. The chain recombines TRBV11-2 with TRBJ2-7; TRBD1 matches at 7 bases. CDR3 region: CASSRGRDSSYEQYF. As DNA, the CDR3 is TGTGCCAGCAGCCGAGGCCGGGACAGCTCCTACGAGCAGTACTTC.